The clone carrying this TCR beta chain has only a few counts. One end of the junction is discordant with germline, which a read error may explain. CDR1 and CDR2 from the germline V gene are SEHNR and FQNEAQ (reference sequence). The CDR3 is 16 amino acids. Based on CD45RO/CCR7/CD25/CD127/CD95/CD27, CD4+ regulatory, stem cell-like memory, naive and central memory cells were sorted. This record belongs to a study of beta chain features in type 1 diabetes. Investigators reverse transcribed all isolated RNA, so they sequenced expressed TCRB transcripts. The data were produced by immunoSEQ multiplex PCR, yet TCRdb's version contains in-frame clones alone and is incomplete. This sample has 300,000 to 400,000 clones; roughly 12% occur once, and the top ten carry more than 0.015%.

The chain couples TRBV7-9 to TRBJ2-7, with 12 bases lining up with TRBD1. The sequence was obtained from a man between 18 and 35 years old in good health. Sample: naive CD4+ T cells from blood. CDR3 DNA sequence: TGCGCCAGCAGCCAAGATGTGGGACAGGGGGCAAGGGAGCAGTACTTC. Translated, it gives CASSQDVGQGAREQYF. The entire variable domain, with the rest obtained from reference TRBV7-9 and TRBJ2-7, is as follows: DTGVSQNPRHKITKRGQNVTFRCDPISEHNRLYWYRQTLGQGPEFLTYFQNEAQLEKSRLLSDRFSAERPKGSFSTLEIQRTEQGDSAMYLCASSQDVGQGAREQYFGPGTRLTVT.